Listed below are T cell receptor beta chains from one sample, sequenced in a study of blood T cell repertoires in COVID-19. TCRdb's table, derived via immunoSEQ multiplex PCR, lists solely in-frame clones and lacks some. In the table there are 200,000 to 250,000 clones, approximately 81% of which are singletons. Sequencing used peripheral blood. These receptors were obtained from a woman aged 80 or older with acute or convalescent COVID-19. Both conserved end residues are part of each CDR3. The D gene is left open where the match is weak. Expanded clones are given a class, and other clones once, few, many or no size at all.

>TRBV10-2|-|-|TRBJ1-1
CASSAPGAEAFF
TGCGCCAGCAGTGCACCAGGGGCCGAAGCTTTCTTT
>TRBV9|-|-|TRBJ1-2
CASSLRETVGDGYTF
TGTGCCAGCAGCCTCCGCGAAACGGTGGGAGATGGCTACACCTTC
>TRBV2|-|-|TRBJ2-1
CASSGGGSSYNEQFF
TGTGCCAGCAGTGGAGGAGGGAGCTCCTACAATGAGCAGTTCTTC
>TRBV14|TRBD2|-|TRBJ2-7
CASSQELAGAYEQYF
TGTGCCAGCAGCCAAGAACTAGCGGGCGCCTACGAGCAGTACTTC
>TRBV5-4|-|-|TRBJ2-7
CASSSGTPDELYEQYF
TGTGCCAGCAGCTCGGGGACACCGGATGAACTCTACGAGCAGTACTTC
>TRBV6-5|-|-|TRBJ1-4
CASRDSPALNEKLFF
TGTGCCAGCAGGGACAGCCCAGCATTAAATGAAAAACTGTTTTTT
>TRBV19|TRBD1|-|TRBJ1-2
CASSRVAGGDGYGYTF
TGTGCCAGTAGTCGAGTCGCAGGGGGCGATGGCTATGGCTACACCTTC
>TRBV7-3|TRBD2|-|TRBJ2-7
CASSLTGLASLEQYF
TGTGCCAGCAGCTTAACGGGACTAGCTTCCCTCGAGCAGTACTTC
>TRBV9|TRBD2|-|TRBJ2-2
CASSLLAGASLAGELFF
TGTGCCAGCAGCTTACTAGCGGGAGCTAGTCTAGCCGGGGAGCTGTTTTTT
>TRBV7-3|-|once|TRBJ2-1
CASSPGGLTYNEQFF
TGTGCCAGCAGTCCAGGGGGGTTAACCTACAATGAGCAGTTCTTC
>TRBV19|TRBD1|-|TRBJ1-5
CASSVGTGANQPQHF
TGTGCCAGTAGTGTCGGGACAGGAGCGAATCAGCCCCAGCATTTT
>TRBV12-3/TRBV12-4|-|-|TRBJ1-2
CASSLEGSYGYTF
TGTGCCAGCAGCCTCGAGGGTTCCTATGGCTACACCTTC
>TRBV6-1|-|-|TRBJ2-7
CASSENESRQYF
TGTGCCAGCAGTGAAAACGAATCGAGGCAGTACTTC
>TRBV30|-|-|TRBJ2-1
CAWSVSPVVSPEQFF
TGTGCCTGGAGTGTCTCTCCAGTCGTTAGCCCCGAGCAGTTCTTC
>TRBV18|-|-|TRBJ1-2
CASSPRGSAPYGYTF
TGTGCCAGCTCCCCTCGGGGGTCGGCGCCGTATGGCTACACCTTC
>TRBV11-2|TRBD1|-|TRBJ1-6
CASGAGGNSPLHF
TGTGCCAGCGGGGCAGGGGGTAATTCACCCCTCCACTTT
>TRBV6-2/TRBV6-3|TRBD1|-|TRBJ2-7
CASSATGGYEQYF
TGTGCCAGCAGTGCGACAGGGGGTTACGAGCAGTACTTC
>TRBV18|-|-|TRBJ2-7
CASFRGDPSYEQYF
TGTGCCAGCTTCAGGGGGGACCCTTCCTACGAGCAGTACTTC
>TRBV7-9|-|-|TRBJ2-7
CASSPGSYYEQYF
TGTGCCAGCAGCCCGGGGTCTTACTACGAGCAGTACTTC
>TRBV30|-|-|TRBJ1-1
CAGGEGLNTEAFF
TGTGCCGGGGGGGAGGGACTGAACACTGAAGCTTTCTTT
>TRBV10-1|-|-|TRBJ1-1
CASSSCGNGTEAFF
TGCGCCAGCAGTTCTTGCGGGAATGGCACTGAAGCTTTCTTT
>TRBV7-9|TRBD1|-|TRBJ1-5
CASSLATGPQPQHF
TGTGCCAGCAGCTTAGCGACAGGGCCTCAGCCCCAGCATTTT
>TRBV30|-|few|TRBJ2-5
CAWSVRERETQYF
TGTGCCTGGAGTGTACGTGAGAGGGAGACCCAGTACTTC
>TRBV6-4|-|-|TRBJ1-2
CASSDRGGGYGYTF
TGTGCCAGCAGTGATAGGGGGGGCGGCTATGGCTACACCTTC
>TRBV6-5|TRBD1|-|TRBJ1-1
CASSTTGDTEAFF
TGTGCCAGCAGTACGACAGGGGACACTGAAGCTTTCTTT
>TRBV7-2|TRBD1|-|TRBJ2-7
CASSQNQGAIYEQYF
TGTGCCAGCAGCCAAAATCAGGGGGCTATCTACGAGCAGTACTTC
>TRBV11-3|TRBD1|many|TRBJ1-6
CASSRGTGAQNSPLHF
TGTGCCAGCAGCCGCGGGACAGGGGCTCAGAATTCACCCCTCCACTTT
>TRBV10-2|-|-|TRBJ1-6
CASLGGRGNSPLHF
TGCGCCAGCTTGGGGGGTCGGGGGAATTCACCCCTCCACTTT
>TRBV10-3|TRBD1|-|TRBJ2-5
CAISTATGVQETQYF
TGTGCCATCAGTACCGCGACAGGGGTGCAAGAGACCCAGTACTTC
>TRBV5-1|-|-|TRBJ2-1
CASSIQAMGLEQFF
TGCGCCAGCAGCATCCAGGCCATGGGTCTTGAGCAGTTCTTC
>TRBV5-4|TRBD2|-|TRBJ2-7
CASSLGSGEQYEQYF
TGTGCCAGCAGCTTGGGTAGCGGGGAACAATACGAGCAGTACTTC
>TRBV27|TRBD2|once|TRBJ2-5
CASSFGGFGETQYF
TGTGCCAGCAGCTTCGGGGGGTTTGGGGAGACCCAGTACTTC
>TRBV30|TRBD1|few|TRBJ1-1
CAWSNVGTGKAFF
TGTGCCTGGAGTAACGTCGGGACAGGGAAAGCTTTCTTT
>TRBV9|-|-|TRBJ1-5
CASSPTGINQPQHF
TGTGCCAGCAGCCCAACAGGGATCAATCAGCCCCAGCATTTT
>TRBV27|TRBD1|-|TRBJ2-1
CASNTGTDYNEQFF
TGTGCCAGCAATACCGGGACAGACTACAATGAGCAGTTCTTC
>TRBV4-3|-|-|TRBJ2-2
CASSQDPRNTGELFF
TGCGCCAGCAGCCAAGATCCGCGGAACACCGGGGAGCTGTTTTTT
>TRBV3-1/TRBV3-2|TRBD1|-|TRBJ1-4
CASSQDRAGGNEKLFF
TGTGCCAGCAGCCAAGATCGGGCAGGGGGCAATGAAAAACTGTTTTTT
>TRBV19|TRBD1|few|TRBJ1-2
CASSMDGQGAVYGYTF
TGTGCCAGTAGTATGGACGGACAGGGGGCCGTCTATGGCTACACCTTC
>TRBV12-3/TRBV12-4|-|-|TRBJ1-5
CASSKGNWQPQHF
TGTGCCAGCAGCAAGGGGAATTGGCAGCCCCAGCATTTT
>TRBV10-1|TRBD1|-|TRBJ1-1
CASRVDRAGHNEAFF
TGCGCCAGCAGGGTGGACAGGGCGGGTCATAACGAAGCTTTCTTT
>TRBV4-1|-|-|TRBJ1-4
CASSQEVGQPNEKLFF
TGCGCCAGCAGCCAAGAGGTGGGGCAGCCTAATGAAAAACTGTTTTTT
>TRBV2|-|few|TRBJ1-2
CASNSGYYGYTF
TGTGCCAGCAACTCGGGGTACTATGGCTACACCTTC
>TRBV18|TRBD1|-|TRBJ1-2
CASSLGQGTNYGYTF
TGTGCCAGCTCACTCGGACAGGGGACTAACTATGGCTACACCTTC
>TRBV7-9|TRBD1|-|TRBJ2-3
CASSLSQGATDTQYF
TGTGCCAGCAGCTTATCCCAGGGGGCAACAGATACGCAGTATTTT
>TRBV28|-|-|TRBJ1-1
CASSPLDSMKNTEAFF
TGTGCCAGCAGTCCCCTAGACTCCATGAAGAACACTGAAGCTTTCTTT
>TRBV5-1|-|-|TRBJ2-1
CASSLSLRDNEQFF
TGCGCCAGCAGCTTGAGTCTCCGAGACAATGAGCAGTTCTTC
>TRBV27|TRBD2|few|TRBJ2-1
CASKRLAGARNEQFF
TGTGCCAGCAAAAGACTAGCGGGAGCCCGCAATGAGCAGTTCTTC
>TRBV12-3/TRBV12-4|-|-|TRBJ2-1
CASSLGLALVQFF
TGTGCCAGCAGTTTAGGCCTAGCTTTAGTGCAGTTCTTC
>TRBV5-6|-|-|TRBJ1-1
CASSPTGRGTEAFF
TGTGCCAGCAGCCCGACAGGCAGAGGGACTGAAGCTTTCTTT